This T cell receptor beta chain was sequenced for a study of shared clonotypes between healthy human individuals. Study as a whole: Donors were a couple of women and a few men aged 18 to 49. Regarding the study as a whole: Generally, estimated richness proved larger in naive subsets than it did in memory subsets. The genetic and exposure-history diversity represented was limited by few donors. Clonotypes not shared had lower generation probabilities than those common to all four donors.

Profiled with immunoSEQ multiplex PCR; TCRdb holds only in-frame clones, not every one. The sample shows approximately 2,000,000 clones, around 93% of them seen only once. The germline V and J ends were trimmed by 0 bases and 0 bases, with 12 bases remaining between them. This CDR3 is built from 16 residues. The germline CDR1 and CDR2 sequences are LNHNV and YYDKDF (reference sequence). Naive CD8 cells comprised CD45RO-negative, CCR7-positively selected cells, excluding terminally differentiated effector memory CD45RA+ cells. Concerning this clone itself: Antigen: not known.

This TCR came from a man aged 18 to 29 in good health. Some clones in this sample may be carry-over from other donors' samples. The gene calls are TRBV15 and TRBJ2-7; D call uncertain. The sequencing sample was made of naive CD8+ T cells from PBMCs. CDR3 residues: CATSRDRRVSSYEQYF. In DNA, the CDR3 is TGTGCCACCAGCAGAGATCGTAGGGTAAGCTCCTACGAGCAGTACTTC.